The clone carrying this TCR beta chain has ten or more counts. Its antigen is not identified. Semi-nested PCR with Nested Universal Primer A followed constant-region reverse priming of full-length variable regions. TCRdb analysed the 5' RACE reads with MiXCR anew, one entry per CDR3 protein. The sample lists around 29,000 distinct CDR3 sequences; about 25% were seen once. Trimming shortened V by 2 bases and J by 7 bases, and 9 bases separated the two germline ends. The CDR3 has 13 amino acids. Germline CDR1 MNHNS, CDR2 SASEGT. Findings and limits, study-wide: The TCR gene usage of tumor memory CD4+ T cells clustered together with blood and lymph node memory CD4+ cells and with lymph node naive CD4+ cells. Tumor Tregs overlapped most with tumor, then blood, naive CD4+ cells. The larger cohort examined one V-J beta rearrangement, not whole repertoires.

This rearrangement joins TRBV6-1 to TRBJ1-5; D unclear. The TCR sequence derives from a female donor with breast cancer. The sample was naive CD4+ T cells sorted from a lymph node. The subset: naive CD4+ T cells, CD4+CD45RA+CD25-. The CDR3 DNA is TGTGCCAGCAGTGAAATCCCGGGACAGCCCCAGCATTTT. This translates into CASSEIPGQPQHF.